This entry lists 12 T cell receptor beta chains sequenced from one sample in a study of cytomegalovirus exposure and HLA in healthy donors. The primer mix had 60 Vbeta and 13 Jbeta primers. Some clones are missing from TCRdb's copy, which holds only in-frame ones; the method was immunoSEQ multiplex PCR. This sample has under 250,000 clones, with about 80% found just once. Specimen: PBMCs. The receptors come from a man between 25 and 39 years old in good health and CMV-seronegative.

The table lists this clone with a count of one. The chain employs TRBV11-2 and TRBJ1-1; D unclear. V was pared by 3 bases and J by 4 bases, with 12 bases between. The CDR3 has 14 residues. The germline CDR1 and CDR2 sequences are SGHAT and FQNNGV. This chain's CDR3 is CASSFSHSGTEAFF. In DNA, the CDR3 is TGTGCCAGCAGCTTCTCACACTCGGGCACTGAAGCTTTCTTT.

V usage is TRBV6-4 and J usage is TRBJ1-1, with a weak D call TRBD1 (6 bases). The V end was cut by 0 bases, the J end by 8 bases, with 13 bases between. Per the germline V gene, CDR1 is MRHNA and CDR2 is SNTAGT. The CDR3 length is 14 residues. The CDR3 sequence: CASSDSPTGGEAFF. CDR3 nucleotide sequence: TGTGCCAGCAGTGACTCCCCGACAGGAGGCGAAGCTTTCTTT.

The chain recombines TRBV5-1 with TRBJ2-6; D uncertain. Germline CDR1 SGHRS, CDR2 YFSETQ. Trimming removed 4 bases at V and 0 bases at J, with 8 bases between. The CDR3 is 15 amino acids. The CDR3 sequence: CASSPLGSGANVLTF. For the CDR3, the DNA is TGCGCCAGCAGCCCGCTCGGCTCTGGGGCCAACGTCCTGACTTTC.

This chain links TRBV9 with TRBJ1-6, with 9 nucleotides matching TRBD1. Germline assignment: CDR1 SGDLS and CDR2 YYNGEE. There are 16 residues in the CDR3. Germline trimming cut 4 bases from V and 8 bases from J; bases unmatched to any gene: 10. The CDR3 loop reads CASSPTGTGTDSPLHF. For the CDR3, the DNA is TGTGCCAGCAGCCCGACCGGGACAGGGACCGATTCACCCCTCCACTTT. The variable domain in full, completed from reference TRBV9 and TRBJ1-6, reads DSGVTQTPKHLITATGQRVTLRCSPRSGDLSVYWYQQSLDQGLQFLIQYYNGEERAKGNILERFSAQQFPDLHSELNLSSLELGDSALYFCASSPTGTGTDSPLHFGNGTRLTVT.

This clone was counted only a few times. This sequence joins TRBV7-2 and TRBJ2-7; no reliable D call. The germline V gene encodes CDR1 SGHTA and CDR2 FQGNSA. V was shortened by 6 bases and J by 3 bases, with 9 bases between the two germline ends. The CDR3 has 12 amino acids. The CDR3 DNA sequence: TGTGCCAGCAGTCTGAACGGCTACGAGCAGTACTTC. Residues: CASSLNGYEQYF.

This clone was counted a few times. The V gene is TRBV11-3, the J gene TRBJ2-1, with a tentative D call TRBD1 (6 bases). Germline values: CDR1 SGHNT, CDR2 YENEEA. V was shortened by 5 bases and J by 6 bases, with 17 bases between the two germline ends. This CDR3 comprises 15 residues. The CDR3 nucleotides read TGTGCCAGCAGCCCATCCGGGACACTGATCAATGAGCAGTTCTTC. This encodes CASSPSGTLINEQFF.

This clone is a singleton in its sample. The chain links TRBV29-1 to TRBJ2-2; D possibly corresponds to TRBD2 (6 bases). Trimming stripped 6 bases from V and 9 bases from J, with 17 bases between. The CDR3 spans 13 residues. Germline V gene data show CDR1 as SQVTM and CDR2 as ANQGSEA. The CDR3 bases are TGCAGCGTCGGGACTGAATGGCCCCGGGAGCTGTTTTTT. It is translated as CSVGTEWPRELFF.

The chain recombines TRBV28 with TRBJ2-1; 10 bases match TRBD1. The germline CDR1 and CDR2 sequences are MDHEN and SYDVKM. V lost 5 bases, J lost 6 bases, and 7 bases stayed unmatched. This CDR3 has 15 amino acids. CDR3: CASSIRGQGSNEQFF. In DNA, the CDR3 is TGTGCCAGCAGTATAAGGGGACAGGGGTCCAATGAGCAGTTCTTC.

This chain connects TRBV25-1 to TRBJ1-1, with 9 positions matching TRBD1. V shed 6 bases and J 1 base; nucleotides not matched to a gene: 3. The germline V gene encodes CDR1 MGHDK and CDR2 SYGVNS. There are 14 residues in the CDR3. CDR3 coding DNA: TGTGCCAGCAGCGAACAGGGGGCGAACACTGAAGCTTTCTTT. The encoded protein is CASSEQGANTEAFF.

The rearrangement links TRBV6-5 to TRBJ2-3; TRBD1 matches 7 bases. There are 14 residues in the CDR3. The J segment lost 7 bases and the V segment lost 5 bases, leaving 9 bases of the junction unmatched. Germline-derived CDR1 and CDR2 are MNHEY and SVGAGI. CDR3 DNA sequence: TGTGCCAGCAGTCAACGACAGGGAAAAAATACGCAGTATTTT. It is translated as CASSQRQGKNTQYF.

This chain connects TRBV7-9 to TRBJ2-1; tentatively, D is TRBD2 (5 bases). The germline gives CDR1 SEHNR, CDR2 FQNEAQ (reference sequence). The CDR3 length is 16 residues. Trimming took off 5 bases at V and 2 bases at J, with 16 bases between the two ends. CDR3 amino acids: CASSVPEGVTYNEQFF. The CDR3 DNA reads TGTGCCAGCAGCGTCCCAGAGGGAGTCACCTACAATGAGCAGTTCTTC.

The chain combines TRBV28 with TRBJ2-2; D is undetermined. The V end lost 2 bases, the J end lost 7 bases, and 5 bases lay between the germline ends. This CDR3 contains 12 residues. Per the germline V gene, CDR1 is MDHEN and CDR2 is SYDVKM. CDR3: CASSLRVGELFF. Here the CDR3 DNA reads TGTGCCAGCAGTTTACGGGTCGGGGAGCTGTTTTTT.